Each of the 10 T cell receptor beta chains below was sequenced from the same sample in a study of T cell repertoires in cytomegalovirus infection. TCRdb re-called the reads with MiXCR, one entry per CDR3 protein. The data hold 200,000 or so distinct CDR3 sequences, with 30% to 45% observed a single time. These receptors' antigens are unknown. The input for sequencing was CD8+ T cells from cultured PBMCs, taken from culture after CMV antigen stimulation. The origin of the receptors is a human donor in good health (CMV status not recorded). Some clones in this sample may be carry-over from other donors' samples.

The gene calls are TRBV9 and TRBJ2-1, with D unresolved. Trimming cost V 3 bases and J 0 bases, with 10 bases left between them. The germline gives CDR1 SGDLS, CDR2 YYNGEE. This CDR3 is 15 amino acids long. The DNA for the CDR3 is TGTGCCAGCAGCGATACTATAGCCTCCTACAATGAGCAGTTCTTC. Amino acid sequence: CASSDTIASYNEQFF. Based on the CDR3 plus reference TRBV9 and TRBJ2-1, the full variable domain is DSGVTQTPKHLITATGQRVTLRCSPRSGDLSVYWYQQSLDQGLQFLIQYYNGEERAKGNILERFSAQQFPDLHSELNLSSLELGDSALYFCASSDTIASYNEQFFGPGTRLTVL.

V usage is TRBV7-6 and J usage is TRBJ2-3, with 10 bases matching TRBD2. V shed 5 bases, J shed 8 bases, and the junction held 7 bases outside the gene matches. The CDR3 extends over 14 amino acids. CDR1 is SGHVS, CDR2 FNYEAQ, per germline. In DNA form, the CDR3 reads TGTGCCAGCAGCGTTACTAGCGGGGAAGGTACGCAGTATTTT. Translated: CASSVTSGEGTQYF.

This clonotype was recorded a few times. The V and J genes are TRBV5-5 and TRBJ1-2, with 7 positions matching TRBD1. Germline CDR1 SGHKS, CDR2 YYEKEE (reference sequence). The J segment lost 5 bases and the V segment lost 1 base, leaving 2 bases of the junction unmatched. The CDR3 runs 13 residues. The CDR3 DNA is TGTGCCAGCAGCTTGAAGGGGGCGTATGGCTACACCTTC. The encoded protein is CASSLKGAYGYTF.

This rearrangement joins TRBV7-9 to TRBJ2-1; 8 nucleotides agree with TRBD2. Trimming took 3 bases from V and 7 from J; bases not matched to a gene: 5. The germline gives CDR1 SEHNR, CDR2 FQNEAQ (reference sequence). The CDR3 runs to 14 residues. CDR3 sequence: CASSFSGKGNEQFF. As DNA, the CDR3 is TGTGCCAGCAGCTTTAGCGGGAAGGGGAATGAGCAGTTCTTC.

This rearrangement joins TRBV20-1 to TRBJ2-7; 14 bases map to TRBD2. Germline V gives CDR1 DFQATT, CDR2 SNEGSKA (reference sequence). This CDR3 comprises 15 residues. V shed 0 bases, J shed 6 bases, and the junction held 4 bases outside the gene matches. The chain's CDR3 is CSARDGLAGGREQYF. The CDR3 nucleotides are TGCAGTGCTAGAGATGGACTAGCGGGGGGTCGCGAGCAGTACTTC.

The chain recombines TRBV28 with TRBJ1-3; D is unresolved. Germline V lookup: CDR1 MDHEN, CDR2 SYDVKM. CDR3 size: 17 residues. Trimming shortened V by 2 bases and J by 0 bases, and 14 bases separated the two germline ends. CDR3 protein: CASSLGPVLISGNTIYF. CDR3 coding DNA: TGTGCCAGCAGTTTAGGACCGGTTCTGATCTCTGGAAACACCATATATTTT.

The chain couples TRBV5-6 to TRBJ2-4, with D perhaps TRBD2 (6 bases). V was clipped by 4 bases and J by 0 bases, with 20 bases between them. This CDR3 is built from 18 residues. Germline V gives CDR1 SGHDT, CDR2 YYEEEE. CDR3 sequence reads: CASSPPGGKKVAKNIQYF. The CDR3 region has the DNA TGTGCCAGCAGCCCCCCCGGGGGAAAAAAGGTAGCCAAAAACATTCAGTACTTC. Looking up the rest from reference TRBV5-6 and TRBJ2-4 gives the full variable domain: DAGVTQSPTHLIKTRGQQVTLRCSPKSGHDTVSWYQQALGQGPQFIFQYYEEEERQRGNFPDRFSGHQFPNYSSELNVNALLLGDSALYLCASSPPGGKKVAKNIQYFGAGTRLSVL.

In its sample, this clonotype was seen a few times. The rearrangement uses TRBV11-2 and TRBJ2-1; TRBD2 matches 13 bases. Germline trimming cut 3 bases from V and 7 bases from J; bases unmatched to any gene: 12. Germline V gives CDR1 SGHAT, CDR2 FQNNGV. This CDR3 has 18 amino acids. Written as DNA, the CDR3 is TGTGCCAGCAGCTTCTGGACTAGCGGGGGCACAGGGGGAAATGAGCAGTTCTTC. Protein sequence: CASSFWTSGGTGGNEQFF.

The rearrangement joins TRBV20-1 to TRBJ2-1; 7 bases fit TRBD2. CDR1 and CDR2 (germline): DFQATT, SNEGSKA (reference sequence). CDR3 length: 13 residues. Trimming removed 1 base from V and 6 bases from J; junction bases left unmatched: 3. The CDR3 protein is CSARGDYVNEQFF. CDR3 bases: TGCAGTGCTAGAGGGGACTACGTCAATGAGCAGTTCTTC.

The chain combines TRBV28 with TRBJ1-1; D is undetermined. Germline CDR1 reads MDHEN; CDR2 reads SYDVKM. V was clipped by 7 bases and J by 5 bases, with 17 bases between them. CDR3 length equals 14 residues. This CDR3 reads CASNFVGSNTEAFF. CDR3 nucleotides: TGTGCCAGCAATTTTGTGGGGAGTAATACTGAAGCTTTCTTT.